This TCR beta chain was recovered during a study of cytomegalovirus exposure and HLA in healthy donors. Use of 60 Vbeta and 13 Jbeta primers characterized the PCR. Clones were read by immunoSEQ multiplex PCR, and TCRdb kept only the in-frame ones, dropping some. The sample lists some 150,000 clones, 82% seen once, with about 7.5% in the top ten. The CDR3 contains 13 residues. Germline CDR1 reads SNHLY; CDR2 reads FYNNEI. Trimming cost V 6 bases and J 9 bases, with 15 bases left between them. The study, taken as a whole, reports: A later analysis reportedly found that, within productive TCRs, an Asian-associated ancestry cluster had fewer N-insertions than the mean observed across the roughly 610 donors. Later analysis demonstrated an association between a missense DCLRE1C variant and TCR beta V- and J-gene trimming. CMV serostatus was the sole immune exposure information available.

Remarks on this clone: What it recognizes is unknown.

The chain uses TRBV2 and TRBJ1-5; possibly TRBD1 for D (6 bases). Sequenced input: PBMCs. This clonotype originated in a woman aged 45-65 years in good health and CMV-seropositive. CDR3 DNA: TGTGCCAGCAGGGGGGCGGGGGTTGGGCCCCAGCATTTT. It encodes CASRGAGVGPQHF.